This record concerns one TCR beta chain sequence. Its antigen is currently unknown. One base away lies a much larger clone, so this may be a sequencing read error. The entry originates in a study of CD8+CD57+ T cells in acquired aplastic anemia. Study information: The mean DNA yield obtained from sorted CD4+ and CD8+ cells came to 3 to 3.5 ug.

CDR3 and TCR beta VDJ profiling relied on a genomic DNA template. TCRdb reanalysed the reads using MiXCR and keeps one entry per CDR3 protein. The sample consists of 120,000 or so distinct CDR3 sequences, over 30% of them appearing once. The authors sequenced patients whose flow cytometry had shown CD8+CD57+ cell expansion. Study-level results: Statistical testing detected no significant gap in CD8+ Simpson's diversity between patients and controls.

V gave up 3 bases and J gave up 2 bases, with 11 bases separating them. Germline V gives CDR1 LGHDT, CDR2 YNNKEL (reference sequence). CDR3 length: 15 amino acids. Input material: sorted CD4+, CD8+, or CD8+CD57+ T cells (not recorded which) from PBMCs. The chain links TRBV3-1 to TRBJ1-5, with no clear D. The sequence came from a human donor with aplastic anemia. DNA of the CDR3: TGTGCCAGCAGCCAGCTGGGGATGGGCAATCAGCCCCAGCATTTT. It encodes CASSQLGMGNQPQHF.